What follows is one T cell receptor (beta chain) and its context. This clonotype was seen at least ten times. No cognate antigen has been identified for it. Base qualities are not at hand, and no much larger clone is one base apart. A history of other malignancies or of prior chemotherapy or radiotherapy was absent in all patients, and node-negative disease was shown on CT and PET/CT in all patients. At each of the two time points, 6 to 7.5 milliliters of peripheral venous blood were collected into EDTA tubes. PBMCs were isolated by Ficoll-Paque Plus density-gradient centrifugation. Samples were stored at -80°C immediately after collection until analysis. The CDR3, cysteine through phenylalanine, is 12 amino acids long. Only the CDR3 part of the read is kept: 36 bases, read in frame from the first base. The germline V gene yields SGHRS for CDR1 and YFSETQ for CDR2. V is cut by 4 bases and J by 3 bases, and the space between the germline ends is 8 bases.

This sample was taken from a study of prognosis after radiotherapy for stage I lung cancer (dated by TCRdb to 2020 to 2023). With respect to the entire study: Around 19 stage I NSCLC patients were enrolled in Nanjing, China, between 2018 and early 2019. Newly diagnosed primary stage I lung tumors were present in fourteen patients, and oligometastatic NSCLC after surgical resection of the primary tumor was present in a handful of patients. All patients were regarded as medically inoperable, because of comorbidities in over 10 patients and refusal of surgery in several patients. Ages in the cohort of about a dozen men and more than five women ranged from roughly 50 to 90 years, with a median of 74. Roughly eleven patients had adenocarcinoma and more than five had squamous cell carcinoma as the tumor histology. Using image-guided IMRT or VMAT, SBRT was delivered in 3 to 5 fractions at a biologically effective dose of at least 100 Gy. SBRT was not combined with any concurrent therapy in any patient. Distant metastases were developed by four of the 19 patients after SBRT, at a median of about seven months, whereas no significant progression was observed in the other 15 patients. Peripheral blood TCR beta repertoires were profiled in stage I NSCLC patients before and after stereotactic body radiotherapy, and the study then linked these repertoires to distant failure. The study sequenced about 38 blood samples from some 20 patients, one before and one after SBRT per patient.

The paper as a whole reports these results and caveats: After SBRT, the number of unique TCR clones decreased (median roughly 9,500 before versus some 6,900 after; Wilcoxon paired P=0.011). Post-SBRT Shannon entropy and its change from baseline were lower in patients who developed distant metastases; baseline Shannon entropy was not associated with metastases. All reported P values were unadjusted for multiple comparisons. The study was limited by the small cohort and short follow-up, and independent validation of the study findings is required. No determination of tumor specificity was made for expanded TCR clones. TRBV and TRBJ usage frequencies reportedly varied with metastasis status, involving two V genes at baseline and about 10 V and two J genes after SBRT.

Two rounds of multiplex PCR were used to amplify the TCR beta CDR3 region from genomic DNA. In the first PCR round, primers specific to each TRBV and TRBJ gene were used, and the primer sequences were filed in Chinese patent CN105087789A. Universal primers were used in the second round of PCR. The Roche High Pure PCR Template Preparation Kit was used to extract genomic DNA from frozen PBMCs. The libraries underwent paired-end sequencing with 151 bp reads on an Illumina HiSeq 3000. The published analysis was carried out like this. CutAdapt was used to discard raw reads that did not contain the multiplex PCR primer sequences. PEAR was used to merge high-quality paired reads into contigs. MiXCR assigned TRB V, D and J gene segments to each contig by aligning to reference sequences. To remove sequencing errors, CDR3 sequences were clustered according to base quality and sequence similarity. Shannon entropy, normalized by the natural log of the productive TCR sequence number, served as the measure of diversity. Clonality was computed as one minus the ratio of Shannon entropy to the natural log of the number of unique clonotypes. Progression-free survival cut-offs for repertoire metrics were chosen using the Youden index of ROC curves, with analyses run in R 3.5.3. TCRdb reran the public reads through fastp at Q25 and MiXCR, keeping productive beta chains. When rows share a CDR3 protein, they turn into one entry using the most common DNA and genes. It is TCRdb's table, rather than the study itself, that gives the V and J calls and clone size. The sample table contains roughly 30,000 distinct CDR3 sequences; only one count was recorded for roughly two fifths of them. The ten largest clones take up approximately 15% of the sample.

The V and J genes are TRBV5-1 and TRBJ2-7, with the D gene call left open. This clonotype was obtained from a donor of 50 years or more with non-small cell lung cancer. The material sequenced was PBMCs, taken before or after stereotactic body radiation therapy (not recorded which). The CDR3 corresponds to CASSVDHYEQYF. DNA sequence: TGCGCCAGCAGCGTGGACCACTACGAGCAGTACTTC.